Each of the 8 T cell receptor beta chains below was sequenced from the same sample in a study of tumor-infiltrating lymphocytes in primary liver carcinoma. A primer matching the constant region was used to make TCR beta cDNA from 500 to 650 ng of total RNA. Slightly modified ARM-PCR with three nested multiplex PCR rounds yielded TCR beta libraries. The first two PCR rounds used TRBV1-TRBV30 primers with a Cbeta primer, roughly 10 cycles each. TCRdb reanalysed the multiplex PCR reads using MiXCR and keeps one entry per CDR3 protein. The sample lists about 210,000 distinct CDR3 sequences, around three fifths seen once, with 5.5% to 9% in the top ten. Unsorted whole blood supplied the blood RNA, and germline DNA was isolated too. Sequenced material: peripheral blood. The receptors here all came from a woman between 55 and 75 years old with primary liver carcinoma and hepatitis B virus infection.

As concerns this clonotype: This CDR3 is missing its conserved last phenylalanine or tryptophan, likely due to a read error. V usage is TRBV11-1 and J usage is TRBJ2-7; tentatively, D is TRBD1 (6 bases). The CDR3 extends over 14 amino acids. Germline values: CDR1 SGHAT, CDR2 FQDESV (reference sequence). CDR3 sequence (DNA): TGTGCCAGCAGCTTTTACGGGACATCCTACAAGCAGTACTTA. As protein: CASSFYGTSYKQYL.

The sample holds many counts of this clonotype. The chain combines TRBV6-2 or TRBV6-3 with TRBJ2-4; 7 positions match TRBD2. After removal of 5 bases from V and 0 bases from J, the junction contained 10 bases not matched to a gene. The CDR3 contains 17 residues. CDR1 and CDR2 from the germline V gene are MNHEY and SVGEGT. The CDR3 bases are TGTGCCAGCAGTCCTAGCGGCTCCCTCCTAGCCAAAAACATTCAGTACTTC. Its protein product is CASSPSGSLLAKNIQYF.

With regard to this clonotype: No conserved phenylalanine or tryptophan is present at the end of the CDR3, so a read error is the likely explanation. The rearrangement joins TRBV29-1 to TRBJ1-4; D gene uncertain. Trimming shortened V by 0 bases and J by 10 bases, and 12 bases separated the two germline ends. The CDR3 loop spans 13 amino acids. The germline V gene has CDR1 SQVTM and CDR2 ANQGSEA. CDR3 coding DNA: TGCAGCGTTGAAGACCAATACGTAGGAAAACTGTTTTAT. Translated, it gives CSVEDQYVGKLFY.

On this clonotype itself: A clone one base away is much larger, so this may be a read error. The chain employs TRBV12-3 or TRBV12-4 and TRBJ2-3; D may be TRBD2 (5 bases). The CDR3 sequence is 15 residues long. The CDR3 DNA follows: TGTGTCAGCAAGTTATTCGGTACTGCTAGCGATACGCAGTATTTT. Residues: CVSKLFGTASDTQYF.

This clonotype showed up many times. V usage is TRBV2 and J usage is TRBJ2-1, with TRBD2 matching 11 bases. This CDR3 is 15 amino acids long. V shed 7 bases and J 3 bases; nucleotides not matched to a gene: 5. Germline V CDR1 and CDR2: SNHLY, FYNNEI. The CDR3 DNA reads TGTGCCAGCACCACCGGACTAGCGGGCTACAATGAGCAGTTCTTC. Encoded protein: CASTTGLAGYNEQFF.

This clonotype was observed at least ten times. This chain joins TRBV10-3 and TRBJ2-2; a possible D gene is TRBD1 (5 bases). Germline lookup yields CDR1 ENHRY and CDR2 SYGVKD. The V gene lost 6 bases and the J gene lost 1 base, with 6 bases spanning the gap. The CDR3 has 13 amino acids. The CDR3 DNA reads as TGTGCCATCAGGACAGAGAACACCGGGGAGCTGTTTTTT. Encoded protein: CAIRTENTGELFF.

V is TRBV29-1 and J is TRBJ2-5; 14 positions match TRBD2. Germline CDR1 reads SQVTM; CDR2 reads ANQGSEA. Trimming at V came to 6 bases and at J to 2 bases, leaving 8 bases not matched to a gene. The CDR3 spans 16 residues. CDR3 nucleotides: TGCAGCGTGACGGGGACTAGCGGGAGCTCACAAGAGACCCAGTACTTC. Translated: CSVTGTSGSSQETQYF.

V gene TRBV6-5 combines with J gene TRBJ1-3; D ambiguous. From germline, CDR1 is MNHEY and CDR2 SVGAGI. V dropped 6 bases and J dropped 5 bases, with 14 bases sitting between them. The CDR3 is made up of 14 amino acids. The CDR3 sequence: CASSPEWFRNTIYF. The CDR3 bases are TGTGCCAGCAGCCCTGAGTGGTTTAGAAACACCATATATTTT.